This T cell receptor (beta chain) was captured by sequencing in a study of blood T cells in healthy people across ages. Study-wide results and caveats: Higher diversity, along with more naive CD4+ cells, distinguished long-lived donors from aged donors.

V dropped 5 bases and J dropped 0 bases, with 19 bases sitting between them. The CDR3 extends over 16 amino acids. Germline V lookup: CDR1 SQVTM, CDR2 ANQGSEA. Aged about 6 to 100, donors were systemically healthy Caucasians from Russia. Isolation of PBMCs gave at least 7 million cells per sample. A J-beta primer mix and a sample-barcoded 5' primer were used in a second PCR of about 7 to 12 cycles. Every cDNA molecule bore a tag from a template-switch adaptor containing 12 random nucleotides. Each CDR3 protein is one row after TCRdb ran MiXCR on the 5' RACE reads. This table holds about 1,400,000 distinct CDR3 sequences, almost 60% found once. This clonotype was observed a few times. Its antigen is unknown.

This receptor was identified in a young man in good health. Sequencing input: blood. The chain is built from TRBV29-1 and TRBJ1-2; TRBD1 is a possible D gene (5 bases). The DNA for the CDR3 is TGCAGCGTTCTAGACAGCCTCCAGACCTCTAACTATGGCTACACCTTC. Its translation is CSVLDSLQTSNYGYTF.